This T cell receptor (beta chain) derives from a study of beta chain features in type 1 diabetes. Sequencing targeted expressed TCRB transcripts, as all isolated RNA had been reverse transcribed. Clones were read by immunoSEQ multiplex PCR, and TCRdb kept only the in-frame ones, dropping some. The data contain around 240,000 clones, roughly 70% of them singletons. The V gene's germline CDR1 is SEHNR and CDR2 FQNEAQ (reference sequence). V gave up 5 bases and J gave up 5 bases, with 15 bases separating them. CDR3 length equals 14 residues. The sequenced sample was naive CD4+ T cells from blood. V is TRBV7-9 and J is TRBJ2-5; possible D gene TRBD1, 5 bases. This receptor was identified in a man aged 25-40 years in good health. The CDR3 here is CASSPGRGGETQYF. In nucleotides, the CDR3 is TGTGCCAGCAGCCCCGGTAGGGGTGGCGAGACCCAGTACTTC.